This entry concerns a single TCR beta chain. CDR3 length: 14 residues. Trimming pared 2 bases from V and 1 base from J, leaving 8 bases between. Germline assignment: CDR1 LNHNV and CDR2 YYDKDF (reference sequence). The data stem from a study of blood T cell repertoires in COVID-19. Study at large: Spain, Italy and the United States supplied samples that represented acute and convalescent COVID-19. T cells, B-cell-depleted T cells, or PBMCs provided the cDNA or gDNA that served as material.

In the study's own analysis: Counts of nucleated cells, estimated from reference gene primer amplification, were obtained. TCRdb keeps only in-frame clones here, not all; method: immunoSEQ multiplex PCR. Clone size and V and J calls were adopted from that table, with D and trimming inferred from the DNA. The sample consists of about 210,000 clones, about 88% of them appearing once. The receptor was derived from a woman in her thirties or forties with acute or convalescent COVID-19. The chain recombines TRBV15 with TRBJ1-1, with unresolved D. The sample was peripheral blood. The chain's CDR3 is CATSRTTANTEAFF. CDR3 coding DNA: TGTGCCACCAGCAGAACCACAGCGAACACTGAAGCTTTCTTT.